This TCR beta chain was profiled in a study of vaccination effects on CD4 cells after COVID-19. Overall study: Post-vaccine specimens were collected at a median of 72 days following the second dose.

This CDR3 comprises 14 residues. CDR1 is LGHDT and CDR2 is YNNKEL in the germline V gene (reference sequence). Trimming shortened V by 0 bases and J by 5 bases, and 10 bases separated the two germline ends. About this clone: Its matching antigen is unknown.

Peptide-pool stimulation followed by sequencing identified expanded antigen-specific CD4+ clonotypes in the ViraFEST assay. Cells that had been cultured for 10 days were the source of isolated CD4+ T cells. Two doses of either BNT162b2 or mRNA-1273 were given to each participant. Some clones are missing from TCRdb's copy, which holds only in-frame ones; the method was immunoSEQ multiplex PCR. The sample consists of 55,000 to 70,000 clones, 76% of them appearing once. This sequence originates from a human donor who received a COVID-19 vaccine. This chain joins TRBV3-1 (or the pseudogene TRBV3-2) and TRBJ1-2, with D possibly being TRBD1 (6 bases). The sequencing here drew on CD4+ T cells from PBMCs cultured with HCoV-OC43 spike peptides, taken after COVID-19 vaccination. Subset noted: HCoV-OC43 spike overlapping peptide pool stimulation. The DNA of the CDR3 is TGTGCCAGCAGCCAAGACCCAACAGGGTATGGCTACACCTTC. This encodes CASSQDPTGYGYTF.